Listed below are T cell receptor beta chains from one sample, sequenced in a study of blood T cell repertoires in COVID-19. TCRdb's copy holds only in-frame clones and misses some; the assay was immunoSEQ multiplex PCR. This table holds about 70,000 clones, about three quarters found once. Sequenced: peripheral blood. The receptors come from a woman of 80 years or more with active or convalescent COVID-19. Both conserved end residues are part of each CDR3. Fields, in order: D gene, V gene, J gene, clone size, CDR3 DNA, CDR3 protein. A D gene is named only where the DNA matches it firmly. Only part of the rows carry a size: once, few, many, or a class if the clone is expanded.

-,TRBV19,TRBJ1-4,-,TGTGCCAGTAGTCGCCCCGCAGGCCTTAATGAAAAACTGTTTTTT,CASSRPAGLNEKLFF
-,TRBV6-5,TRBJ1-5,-,TGTGCCAGCAGTCCTAGGGAGAGTAGCAATCAGCCCCAGCATTTT,CASSPRESSNQPQHF
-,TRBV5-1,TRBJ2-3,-,TGCGCCAGCAGCTTGGCAGTCTTCACAGATACGCAGTATTTT,CASSLAVFTDTQYF
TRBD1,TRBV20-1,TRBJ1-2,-,TGCAGTGCTAGTAGACAGGGCAACTATGGCTACACCTTC,CSASRQGNYGYTF
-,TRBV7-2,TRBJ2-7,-,TGTGCCAGCAGCTTACGGCAGGGGTCCTACGAGCAGTACTTC,CASSLRQGSYEQYF
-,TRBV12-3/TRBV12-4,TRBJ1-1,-,TGTGCCAGCAGTTCGACAGTGAACACTGAAGCTTTCTTT,CASSSTVNTEAFF
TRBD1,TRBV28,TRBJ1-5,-,TGTGCCAGCAGTACACCGGGACAGTATAGCAATCAGCCCCAGCATTTT,CASSTPGQYSNQPQHF
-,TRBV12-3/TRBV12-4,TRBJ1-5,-,TGTGCCAGCAGTTTGCAGAGCAATCAGCCCCAGCATTTT,CASSLQSNQPQHF
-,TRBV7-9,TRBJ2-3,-,TGTGCCAGCAGCTTAGGGGGGCAGACAGATACGCAGTATTTT,CASSLGGQTDTQYF
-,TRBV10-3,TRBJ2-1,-,TGTGCCATCAGTGAGTCGACTTACAGGTATGGTGAGCAGTTCTTC,CAISESTYRYGEQFF
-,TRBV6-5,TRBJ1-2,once,TGTGCCAGCAGTTACTACCCTGGGGGCAACTATGGCTACACCTTC,CASSYYPGGNYGYTF
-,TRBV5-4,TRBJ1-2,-,TGTGCCAGCAGCCCCCAGCGGGGGGCGGGATATGGCTACACCTTC,CASSPQRGAGYGYTF
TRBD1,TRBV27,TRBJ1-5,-,TGTGCCAGCAGTTCCGGACAGGGCGAGACTCAGCCCCAGCATTTT,CASSSGQGETQPQHF
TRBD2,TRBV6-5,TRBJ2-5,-,TGTGCCAGCACCGGGGACCCGGGGGGAGAGACCCAGTACTTC,CASTGDPGGETQYF
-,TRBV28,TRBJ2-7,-,TGTGCCAGCAGATTGACACGGGACATAAACGAGCAGTACTTC,CASRLTRDINEQYF
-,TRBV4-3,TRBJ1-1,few,TGCGCCAGCAGCGGACACAGGGAGAACACTGAAGCTTTCTTT,CASSGHRENTEAFF
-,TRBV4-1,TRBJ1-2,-,TGCGCCAGCAGGCCGTCCAGGGGTAACTATGGCTACACCTTC,CASRPSRGNYGYTF
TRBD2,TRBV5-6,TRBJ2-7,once,TGTGCCAGCAGCCCGACCAGCGGGGGCTACGAGCAGTACTTC,CASSPTSGGYEQYF
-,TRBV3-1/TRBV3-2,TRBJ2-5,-,TGTGCCAGCAGCCGTGGGGGGGAGACCCAGTACTTC,CASSRGGETQYF
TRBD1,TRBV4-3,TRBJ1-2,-,TGCGCCAGCAGCAAGGACAGGGGGTACTATGGCTACACCTTC,CASSKDRGYYGYTF
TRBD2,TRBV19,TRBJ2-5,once,TGTGCCAGTAGTAGACTAGCGGGGATGCCGGGGGCCCAGTACTTC,CASSRLAGMPGAQYF
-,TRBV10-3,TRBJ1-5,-,TGTGCCACTTCGGGGGGAGGCAACAATCAGCCCCAGCATTTT,CATSGGGNNQPQHF
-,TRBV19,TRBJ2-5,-,TGTGCCAGTAGTATCCAGGGCGGTTCCCAAGAGACCCAGTACTTC,CASSIQGGSQETQYF
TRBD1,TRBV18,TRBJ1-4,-,TGTGCCAGCTCACCTGCAGACAGGGAAGAAAAACTGTTTTTT,CASSPADREEKLFF
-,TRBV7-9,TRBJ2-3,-,TGTGCCAGCAGCTTAATGGGGCCCCCAGATACGCAGTATTTT,CASSLMGPPDTQYF
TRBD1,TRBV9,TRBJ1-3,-,TGTGCCAGCAGCCCCCGGGACAGCGGAAACACCATATATTTT,CASSPRDSGNTIYF
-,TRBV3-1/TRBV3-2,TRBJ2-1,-,TGTGCCAGCAGCCAAGCACAGGGAATCTCCTACAATGAGCAGTTCTTC,CASSQAQGISYNEQFF
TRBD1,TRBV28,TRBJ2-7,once,TGTGCCAGCAGTTCCCCCCCGGACAGGGCCTACGAGCAGTACTTC,CASSSPPDRAYEQYF
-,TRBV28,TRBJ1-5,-,TGTGCCAGCAGTTCTGCGGCGCTACGGCAGCCCCAGCATTTT,CASSSAALRQPQHF
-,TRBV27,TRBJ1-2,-,TGTGCCAGCAGTTCGGGAGGAGTGCCTGGCTACACCTTC,CASSSGGVPGYTF
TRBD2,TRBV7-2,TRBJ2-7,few,TGTGCCAGCAGCCCCCAAAGCGGGGTCACCTACGAGCAGTACTTC,CASSPQSGVTYEQYF
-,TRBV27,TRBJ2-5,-,TGTGCCAGCAGCCGGGGACTCGGCGCGGGGCGGGAGACCCAGTACTTC,CASSRGLGAGRETQYF
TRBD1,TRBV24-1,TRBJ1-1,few,TGTGCCACCAGTGATTTGGGCAGGGGGCCGTGGGAGGGCACTGAAGCTTTCTTT,CATSDLGRGPWEGTEAFF
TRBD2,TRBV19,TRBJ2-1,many,TGTGCCAGTCTTAGCGGGGGGAATGAGCAGTTCTTC,CASLSGGNEQFF
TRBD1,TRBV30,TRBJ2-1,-,TGTGCCTGGAAAGGACAGGGGGCAAAAATGGTGCTCTACAATGAGCAGTTCTTC,CAWKGQGAKMVLYNEQFF
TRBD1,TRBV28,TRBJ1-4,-,TGTGCCAGTGTGGGACAGATGAATGAAAAACTGTTTTTT,CASVGQMNEKLFF
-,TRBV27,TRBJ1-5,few,TGTGCCAGCAGCCACTATAGCAATCAGCCCCAGCATTTT,CASSHYSNQPQHF
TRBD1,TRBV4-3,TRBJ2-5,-,TGCGCCAGCAGCCAAGATCGGACAGGGGGTCCGAGGACCCAGTACTTC,CASSQDRTGGPRTQYF
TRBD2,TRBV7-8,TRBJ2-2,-,TGTGCCAGCAGCGCCACCGTAGCGGGGGACACCGGGGAGCTGTTTTTT,CASSATVAGDTGELFF
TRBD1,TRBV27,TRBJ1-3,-,TGTGCCAGCAGCGGACAGGGGCGGAGAGGAAACACCATATATTTT,CASSGQGRRGNTIYF
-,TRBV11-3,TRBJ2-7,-,TGTGCCAGCAGCTTAGATGCCGGGTACGAGCAGTACTTC,CASSLDAGYEQYF
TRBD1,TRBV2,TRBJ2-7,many,TGTGCCAGCAGCAGGGGACAGGGGGTCTCCTACGAGCAGTACTTC,CASSRGQGVSYEQYF
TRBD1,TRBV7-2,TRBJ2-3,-,TGTGCCAGCAGCTCCGGACAGGGAACAGATACGCAGTATTTT,CASSSGQGTDTQYF
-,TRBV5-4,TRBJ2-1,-,TGTGCCAGCCGGCCATCGGGCTACAATGAGCAGTTCTTC,CASRPSGYNEQFF
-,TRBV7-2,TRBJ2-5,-,TGTGCCAGCAGCTTCTCGACTGGAGAGACCCAGTACTTC,CASSFSTGETQYF
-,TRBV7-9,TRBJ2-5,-,TGTGCCAGCAGCTCGGAGACCCAGTACTTC,CASSSETQYF
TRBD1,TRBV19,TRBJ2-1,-,TGTGCCAGTAGACCTACAGGGGGCTCCTACAATGAGCAGTTCTTC,CASRPTGGSYNEQFF
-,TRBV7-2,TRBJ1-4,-,TGTGCCAGCAGCTTAGGGTCGGAGGGTAAACTGTTTTTT,CASSLGSEGKLFF
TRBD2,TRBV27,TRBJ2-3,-,TGTGCCAGCAGTTTTCACCGGGGGGTCCCCATTGGCACAGATACGCAGTATTTT,CASSFHRGVPIGTDTQYF
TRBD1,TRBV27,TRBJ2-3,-,TGTGCCAGCAGTTTATCATTGGACAGGAAGCTCACAGATACGCAGTATTTT,CASSLSLDRKLTDTQYF
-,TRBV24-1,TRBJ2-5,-,TGTGCCACCAGTGCCAGCCAAGAGACCCAGTACTTC,CATSASQETQYF
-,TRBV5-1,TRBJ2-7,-,TGCGCCAGCAGCTTGGAAGGGGGGGAATCCTACGAGCAGTACTTC,CASSLEGGESYEQYF
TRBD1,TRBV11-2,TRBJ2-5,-,TGTGCCAGCAGCTTTCCCCAGGGGGCCGGTGGGGTGACCCAGTACTTC,CASSFPQGAGGVTQYF
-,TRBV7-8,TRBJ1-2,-,TGTGCCAGCAGCCTCGACAGTTTAAGGGACTATGGCTACACCTTC,CASSLDSLRDYGYTF
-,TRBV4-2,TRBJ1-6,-,TGTGCCAGCAGCCAAGTCAGGGTGGACGTAAATTCACCCCTCCACTTT,CASSQVRVDVNSPLHF
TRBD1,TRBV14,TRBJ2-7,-,TGTGCCAGCAGCCAAGATTATAGACAGGGGAGGAACGAGCAGTACTTC,CASSQDYRQGRNEQYF
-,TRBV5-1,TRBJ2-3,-,TGCGCCAGCTTCGATGGGGGGACCACAGATACGCAGTATTTT,CASFDGGTTDTQYF